These 17 T cell receptor beta chains share one sample of origin, sequenced in a study of blood T cell repertoires in COVID-19. TCRdb keeps only in-frame clones here, not all; method: immunoSEQ multiplex PCR. The table has 150,000 to 200,000 clones, more than 70% seen once. The sample comprised peripheral blood. The receptors stem from a woman older than 75 with active or convalescent COVID-19.

The gene calls are TRBV6-5 and TRBJ1-2; D uncertain. Germline CDR1 is MNHEY and CDR2 is SVGAGI. Trimming stripped 0 bases from V and 2 bases from J, with 10 bases between. The CDR3 sequence is 15 residues long. The CDR3 sequence: CASSYSFGRNYGYTF. The CDR3 bases are TGTGCCAGCAGTTACTCTTTCGGCAGGAACTATGGCTACACCTTC.

The chain recombines TRBV9 with TRBJ1-1, with 8 positions matching TRBD1. Germline values: CDR1 SGDLS, CDR2 YYNGEE. Trimming removed 10 bases from V and 0 bases from J; junction bases left unmatched: 8. This CDR3 has 14 amino acids. The CDR3 nucleotides are TGTGCCGTGGGGGCAGGGGGCGTGAACACTGAAGCTTTCTTT. This translates into CAVGAGGVNTEAFF.

This clone was seen once. The V and J genes are TRBV6-1 and TRBJ1-2; TRBD1 might be the D (5 bases). Deletions cut 2 bases from V and 5 bases from J, with 15 bases between. This CDR3 has 15 residues. CDR1 is MNHNS and CDR2 is SASEGT in the germline V gene. The CDR3 DNA reads as TGTGCCAGCAGTGAATTAGTAGGGGCTGAATATGGCTACACCTTC. Amino acid sequence: CASSELVGAEYGYTF.

V gene TRBV7-9 combines with J gene TRBJ2-3; TRBD2 matches at 9 bases. From germline, CDR1 is SEHNR and CDR2 FQNEAQ (reference sequence). The CDR3 is 14 residues long. Trimming cost V 5 bases and J 1 base; bases outside gene matches: 1. The CDR3 DNA reads as TGTGCCAGCAGCCGGACTAGCGGCACAGATACGCAGTATTTT. Residues: CASSRTSGTDTQYF.

The chain has TRBV30 and TRBJ1-1; the D gene is possibly TRBD1 (5 bases). The CDR3 runs 13 residues. Trimming removed 0 bases from V and 4 bases from J, with 9 bases in between. Germline V gene data show CDR1 as GTSNPN and CDR2 as SVGIG (reference sequence). In DNA, the CDR3 is TGTGCCTGGAGTGTACAGGTGGGCACTGAAGCTTTCTTT. Amino acid sequence: CAWSVQVGTEAFF. The full variable domain, rest sourced from reference TRBV30 and TRBJ1-1, is SQTIHQWPATLVQPVGSPLSLECTVEGTSNPNLYWYRQAAGRGLQLLFYSVGIGQISSEVPQNLSASRPQDRQFILSSKKLLLSDSGFYLCAWSVQVGTEAFFGQGTRLTVV.

The chain uses TRBV28 and TRBJ2-7, with D possibly TRBD2 on 6 matching bases. Germline CDR1 is MDHEN and CDR2 is SYDVKM. V was trimmed by 11 bases and J by 3 bases, leaving 17 bases between them. This CDR3 is 13 amino acids long. CDR3 DNA sequence: TGTGCCCTCGGTGGCGGGAAGGACTACGAGCAGTACTTC. Residues: CALGGGKDYEQYF.

This chain joins TRBV3-1 (or the pseudogene TRBV3-2) and TRBJ1-1; TRBD1 aligns across 8 bases. V lost 6 bases, J lost 1 base, and 10 bases stayed unmatched. Germline loops: CDR1 LGHDT, CDR2 YNNKEL (reference sequence). The CDR3 loop spans 16 amino acids. The CDR3 loop reads CASSPTGGRENTEAFF. The CDR3 region has the DNA TGTGCCAGCAGTCCAACAGGGGGGAGGGAGAACACTGAAGCTTTCTTT.

This chain connects TRBV2 to TRBJ2-1; 11 nucleotides agree with TRBD2. V shed 10 bases and J 9 bases; nucleotides not matched to a gene: 14. This CDR3 comprises 15 residues. Per germline, CDR1 SNHLY and CDR2 FYNNEI. In DNA, the CDR3 is TGTGCCACCAAATGGGTAGCGGGAGGGCCGGTTGAGCAGTTCTTC. Protein product: CATKWVAGGPVEQFF.

V and J are TRBV6-1 and TRBJ2-7; D is ambiguous. Germline assignment: CDR1 MNHNS and CDR2 SASEGT. This CDR3 comprises 12 residues. Trimming removed 3 bases from V and 5 bases from J, with 8 bases in between. The CDR3 sequence is CASSDRWDEQYF. CDR3 in DNA: TGTGCCAGCAGTGACAGGTGGGACGAGCAGTACTTC.

The V gene is TRBV9, the J gene TRBJ1-6; D call uncertain. With 4 bases removed from V and 10 bases from J, the gap between germline ends came to 15 bases. The CDR3 extends over 14 amino acids. The germline CDR1 and CDR2 sequences are SGDLS and YYNGEE. As DNA, the CDR3 is TGTGCCAGCAGCCCCTCCCCAGTATCATCACCCCTCCACTTT. Encoded protein: CASSPSPVSSPLHF.

This clone was seen once. The J gene is TRBJ1-5, the V gene TRBV28, with 9 positions matching TRBD1. This CDR3 spans 16 amino acids. V trimming: 7 bases; J trimming: 4 bases; junction bases outside the gene matches: 11. Germline CDR1 and CDR2: MDHEN and SYDVKM. In DNA form, the CDR3 reads TGTGCCAGCAACAAAGCGGGACAGGGAGGGAATCAGCCCCAGCATTTT. It codes for CASNKAGQGGNQPQHF.

The V and J genes are TRBV10-3 and TRBJ1-1; D gene ambiguous. The germline V gene encodes CDR1 ENHRY and CDR2 SYGVKD. CDR3 length: 15 amino acids. The V end was cut by 3 bases, the J end by 6 bases, with 17 bases between. The CDR3 DNA is TGTGCCATCAGTGATGCCCGCCCCTCCGGTGCTGAAGCTTTCTTT. Its translation is CAISDARPSGAEAFF.

Only a few counts were recorded for this clone. The rearrangement links TRBV2 to TRBJ1-4; the D is unclear. V was shortened by 0 bases and J by 10 bases, with 9 bases between the two germline ends. This CDR3 is 13 amino acids long. Germline CDR1 SNHLY, CDR2 FYNNEI. The DNA of the CDR3 is TGTGCCAGCAGTGAAGCGCTCCCGGGAAAACTGTTTTTT. Its protein is CASSEALPGKLFF. Full variable domain (rest looked up from reference TRBV2 and TRBJ1-4): EPEVTQTPSHQVTQMGQEVILRCVPISNHLYFYWYRQILGQKVEFLVSFYNNEISEKSEIFDDQFSVERPDGSNFTLKIRSTKLEDSAMYFCASSEALPGKLFFGSGTQLSVL.

V is TRBV27 and J is TRBJ1-4; D perhaps matches TRBD1 (5 bases). The germline V and J ends were trimmed by 3 bases and 4 bases, with 12 bases remaining between them. The CDR3 covers 15 residues. The V gene's germline CDR1 is MNHEY and CDR2 SMNVEV (reference sequence). CDR3 sequence reads: CASSFHRPINEKLFF. In DNA, the CDR3 is TGTGCCAGCAGTTTCCACAGGCCCATTAATGAAAAACTGTTTTTT.

The chain is built from TRBV5-1 and TRBJ2-2; 10 bases agree with TRBD1. The germline gives CDR1 SGHRS, CDR2 YFSETQ. Unmatched junction bases numbered 1, after V lost 2 bases and J lost 0 bases. The CDR3 runs 16 residues. The CDR3 DNA is TGCGCCAGCAGCTTAGGACAGGGGGCGAACACCGGGGAGCTGTTTTTT. This codes for CASSLGQGANTGELFF.

This chain joins TRBV11-2 and TRBJ1-2; TRBD1 might be the D (6 bases). This CDR3 has 14 residues. Per germline, CDR1 SGHAT and CDR2 FQNNGV. The germline V and J ends were trimmed by 5 bases and 10 bases, with 20 bases remaining between them. This CDR3 reads CASSTRQEPGAYTF. In nucleotides, the CDR3 is TGTGCCAGCAGCACACGACAGGAGCCCGGTGCCTACACCTTC.

The gene calls are TRBV5-6 and TRBJ1-5, with D maybe TRBD1 (5 bases). CDR3 length: 15 amino acids. V dropped 2 bases and J dropped 0 bases, with 9 bases sitting between them. From germline, CDR1 is SGHDT and CDR2 YYEEEE. The DNA for the CDR3 is TGTGCCAGCAGCTTCGGGGGAAATAGCAATCAGCCCCAGCATTTT. It encodes CASSFGGNSNQPQHF.